This T cell receptor beta chain was sequenced in a study of shared clonotypes between healthy human individuals. The germline gives CDR1 SGDLS, CDR2 YYNGEE. This CDR3 is 14 amino acids long. The V end lost 0 bases, the J end lost 4 bases, and 7 bases lay between the germline ends. The protocol was immunoSEQ multiplex PCR, while the TCRdb copy is restricted to in-frame clones and leaves out a portion. This table has roughly 2,300,000 clones, roughly 90% appearing once. A remark on this clone: Other DNA sequences in this sample translate to the same CDR3.

Sequences were obtained from naive CD4+ T cells from PBMCs. As to subset: CD45RA+ positively selected. The sequence was obtained from a man between 18 and 29 years old in good health. Some clones in this sample may be carry-over from other donors' samples. The rearrangement uses TRBV9 and TRBJ2-2; unclear D gene. The CDR3 nucleotides are TGTGCCAGCAGCGTAGATCGTTCCACCGGGGAGCTGTTTTTT. It codes for CASSVDRSTGELFF.